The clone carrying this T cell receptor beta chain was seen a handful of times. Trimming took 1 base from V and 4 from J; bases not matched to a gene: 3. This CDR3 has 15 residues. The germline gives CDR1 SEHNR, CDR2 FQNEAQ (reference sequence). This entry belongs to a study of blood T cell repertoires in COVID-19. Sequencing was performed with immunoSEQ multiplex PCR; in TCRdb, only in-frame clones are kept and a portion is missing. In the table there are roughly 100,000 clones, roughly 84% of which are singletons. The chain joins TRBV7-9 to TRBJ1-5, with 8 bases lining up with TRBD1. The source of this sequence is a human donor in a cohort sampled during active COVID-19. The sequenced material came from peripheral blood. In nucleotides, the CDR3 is TGTGCCAGCAGCTTAGGGACAGGGAGAAATCAGCCCCAGCATTTT. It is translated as CASSLGTGRNQPQHF.